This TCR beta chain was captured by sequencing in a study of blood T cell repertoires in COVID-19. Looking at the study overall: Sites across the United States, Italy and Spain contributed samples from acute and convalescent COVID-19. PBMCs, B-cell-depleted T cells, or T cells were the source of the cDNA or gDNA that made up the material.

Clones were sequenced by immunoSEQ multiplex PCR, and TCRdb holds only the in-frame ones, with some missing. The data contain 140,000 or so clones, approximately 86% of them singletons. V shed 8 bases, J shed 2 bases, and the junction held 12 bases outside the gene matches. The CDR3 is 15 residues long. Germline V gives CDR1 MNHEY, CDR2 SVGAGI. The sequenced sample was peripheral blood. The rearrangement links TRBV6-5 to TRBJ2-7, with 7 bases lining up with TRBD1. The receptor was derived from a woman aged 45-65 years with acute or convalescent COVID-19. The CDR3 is CASSIRGQLTYEQYF. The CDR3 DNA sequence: TGTGCCAGCTCTATAAGGGGACAGTTAACCTACGAGCAGTACTTC.